The rows below give T cell receptor beta chains drawn from one sample of a study of identical twins. One entry per CDR3 protein, called by TCRdb with MiXCR from the 5' RACE reads. The data contain 200,000 or so distinct CDR3 sequences, approximately 15% of them singletons. The same specimen was also included in a second study, on T cells expressing NK-cell markers.

The sample was CD8+ T cells sorted from blood. The receptors here all came from a woman in her late teens or twenties in good health. Each CDR3 is given with its conserved first and last residue. D genes are given only for firm matches. A row's size may be missing; if present it is once, few, many or a size class.

>few|-|TRBJ2-7|TRBV5-1
CASSLGLLGYEQYF
TGCGCCAGCAGCTTGGGTCTCTTGGGGTACGAGCAGTACTTC
>-|-|TRBJ2-1|TRBV7-3
CASSSPDGSKFF
TGTGCCAGCAGCTCACCGGACGGCTCGAAGTTCTTC
>many|TRBD1|TRBJ1-2|TRBV20-1
CSARGTGHYGYTF
TGCAGTGCTAGAGGGACAGGCCACTATGGCTACACCTTC
>many|-|TRBJ2-7|TRBV5-8
CASSPSGASYEQYF
TGTGCCAGCAGCCCCTCAGGCGCCTCCTACGAGCAGTACTTC
>few|-|TRBJ2-2|TRBV27
CASSLYGTPGELFF
TGTGCCAGCAGTTTATACGGGACTCCCGGGGAGCTGTTTTTT
>many|-|TRBJ2-1|TRBV2
CASIGQSEFF
TGTGCCAGCATAGGACAATCCGAGTTCTTC
>few|TRBD1|TRBJ2-1|TRBV12-3/TRBV12-4
CASSPDRGGTGEQFF
TGTGCCAGCAGTCCTGACAGGGGGGGGACTGGTGAGCAGTTCTTC
>few|-|TRBJ1-1|TRBV5-1
CASSLDSFMNTEAFF
TGCGCCAGCAGCTTGGACAGTTTCATGAACACTGAAGCTTTCTTT
>-|TRBD2|TRBJ2-1|TRBV11-2
CASSLREGRTQLSYNEQFF
TGTGCCAGCAGCTTACGGGAGGGACGAACCCAGCTCTCCTACAATGAGCAGTTCTTC
>many|TRBD2|TRBJ2-1|TRBV6-5
CASSYRTSGSDEQFF
TGTGCCAGCAGTTATAGGACTAGCGGGAGCGATGAGCAGTTCTTC
>few|-|TRBJ2-3|TRBV20-1
CSAGLSTDTQYF
TGCAGTGCAGGTTTAAGCACAGATACGCAGTATTTT
>-|TRBD2|TRBJ2-1|TRBV4-1
CASSQPLAGAANEQFF
TGCGCCAGCAGCCAACCCCTAGCGGGAGCTGCAAATGAGCAGTTCTTC
>few|-|TRBJ2-1|TRBV20-1
CSARNNEQFF
TGCAGTGCTAGAAACAATGAGCAGTTCTTC
>-|TRBD1|TRBJ2-7|TRBV30
CAWDRGPYEQYF
TGTGCCTGGGACAGGGGTCCCTACGAGCAGTACTTC
>-|TRBD1|TRBJ1-2|TRBV14
CASSQDRDREDGYTF
TGTGCCAGCAGCCAAGATCGTGACAGGGAGGATGGCTACACCTTC
>-|TRBD2|TRBJ2-1|TRBV2
CARHETSGSPGQFF
TGTGCCAGACACGAGACTAGCGGGAGCCCGGGGCAGTTCTTC
>-|TRBD2|TRBJ2-7|TRBV7-6
CASSLGTSGGYEQYF
TGTGCCAGCAGTTTAGGGACTAGCGGGGGCTACGAGCAGTACTTC
>-|-|TRBJ2-1|TRBV20-1
CSAWGDSKQFF
TGCAGTGCTTGGGGGGACAGCAAGCAGTTCTTC
>-|-|TRBJ2-1|TRBV7-9
CASSLGRAIYNEQFF
TGTGCCAGCAGCTTGGGGCGGGCCATATACAATGAGCAGTTCTTC
>few|TRBD2|TRBJ2-1|TRBV10-3
CAISEDSGAGLYNEQFF
TGTGCCATCAGTGAGGATAGCGGGGCAGGCTTATACAATGAGCAGTTCTTC
>-|-|TRBJ1-1|TRBV5-1
CASSLAAAGVLTEAFF
TGCGCCAGCAGCTTGGCGGCGGCAGGGGTCCTCACTGAAGCTTTCTTT
>-|TRBD2|TRBJ2-1|TRBV5-1
CASSLGPSGRDWTYNEQFF
TGCGCCAGCAGCCTGGGACCTAGCGGGAGGGATTGGACCTACAATGAGCAGTTCTTC